These T cell receptor beta chains were read from a single sample in a study of T cells in Graves' hyperthyroidism and ophthalmopathy. TCRdb processed the multiplex PCR reads anew with MiXCR; each CDR3 protein has one entry. The table lists a few hundred thousand distinct CDR3 sequences, about 14% of them singletons. Sequencing was performed on blood. The source of these receptors is a woman aged 40 to 49 with Graves' hyperthyroidism that later progressed to Graves' ophthalmopathy. Each CDR3 is given with its conserved first and last residue. A D gene is named only where the DNA matches it firmly. A row's size may be missing; if present it is once, few, many or a size class.

TRBV18	TRBJ2-1	many	.	TGTGCCAGCTCACCACTTCCCGGATTCTCCTACAATGAGCAGTTCTTC	CASSPLPGFSYNEQFF
TRBV7-9	TRBJ2-1	.	TRBD2	TGTGCCAGCAGCCTGACTCGACTAGCGGGACATTCCTACAATGAGCAGTTCTTC	CASSLTRLAGHSYNEQFF
TRBV20-1	TRBJ2-1	many	.	TGCAGTGCTAGGGATTTTACGGGAGCGAGGGATGAGCAGTTCTTC	CSARDFTGARDEQFF
TRBV6-5	TRBJ2-4	many	.	TGTGCCAGCAGTTACTCGATTTTTAGGGGTGAAGCCAAAAACATTCAGTACTTC	CASSYSIFRGEAKNIQYF
TRBV20-1	TRBJ2-3	.	TRBD2	TGCAGTGCTAGGGTAGCGGGAGGTAGGGGGACAGATACGCAGTATTTT	CSARVAGGRGTDTQYF
TRBV7-9	TRBJ2-2	few	.	TGTGCCAGCAGAAAAAAACCAGGGGCAGGTCTAGCGGTAACCGGGGAGCTGTTTTTT	CASRKKPGAGLAVTGELFF
TRBV3-1	TRBJ2-1	many	TRBD2	TGTGCCAGCAGCCTACCAGCGGGACGCTCCTACAATGAGCAGTTCTTC	CASSLPAGRSYNEQFF
TRBV19	TRBJ1-2	.	.	TGTGCCAGTAGTATAGGACAAACTCTCAGCAATGGCTACACCTTC	CASSIGQTLSNGYTF
TRBV9	TRBJ2-1	few	.	TGTGCCAGCAGCGTAGATCTAGGCAATGAGCAGTTCTTC	CASSVDLGNEQFF
TRBV30	TRBJ1-5	few	TRBD1	TGTGCCTGGAGCGCTCGAGGGACAGGACTTTTGGGCAATCAGCTCCAGCATTTT	CAWSARGTGLLGNQLQHF
TRBV24-1	TRBJ1-5	few	.	TGTGCCACCAGGGGATCTAGCAATCAGCCCCAGCATTTT	CATRGSSNQPQHF
TRBV28	TRBJ1-4	many	.	TGTGCCAGCAGTTTGAGGCTTACCAATGAAAAACTGTTTTTT	CASSLRLTNEKLFF
TRBV12-3/TRBV12-4	TRBJ2-5	many	.	TGTGCCAGCAGTCCCGGGAGAGGACTTCCCCAAGAGACCCAGTACTTC	CASSPGRGLPQETQYF
TRBV6-5	TRBJ2-3	many	.	TGTGCCAGCAGTTACTCGATAGGCGGGAGCACAGATACGCAGTATTTT	CASSYSIGGSTDTQYF
TRBV11-2	TRBJ1-5	many	.	TGTGCCAGCGCCCTCGCCGTGGGGCAGCCCCAGCATTTT	CASALAVGQPQHF
TRBV27	TRBJ2-1	many	TRBD2	TGTGCCAGCAGTTTAGTGACTAGCGCGGCCAGTGAGCAGTTCTTC	CASSLVTSAASEQFF
TRBV7-8	TRBJ2-7	many	TRBD1	TGTGCCAGCAGCAGAACTCGACAGGGCCACGAGCAGTACTTC	CASSRTRQGHEQYF
TRBV7-6	TRBJ2-5	many	.	TGTGCCAGCAGCTTAGGGGGACGGGACGGAGAGACCCAGTACTTC	CASSLGGRDGETQYF
TRBV7-9	TRBJ2-7	many	.	TGTGCCAGCAGCTTTTTCACGGGGGGCCAGCCAGCCTACGAGCAGTACTTC	CASSFFTGGQPAYEQYF
TRBV9	TRBJ2-1	few	.	TGTGCCAGCAGCAGCTTGGTGGGGATTTACAATGAGCAGTTCTTC	CASSSLVGIYNEQFF
TRBV6-1	TRBJ2-5	many	TRBD2	TGTGCCACCCAACAATTTAGCGGGAGATGGGAGACCCAGTACTTC	CATQQFSGRWETQYF
TRBV28	TRBJ1-2	.	.	TGTGCCAGCAGTTTAATGCTCAAATTCTATGGCTACACCTTC	CASSLMLKFYGYTF
TRBV20-1	TRBJ2-3	many	.	TGCAGTGCTAGGAAGATCAGCGGCCAAGATACGCAGTATTTT	CSARKISGQDTQYF
TRBV2	TRBJ1-1	many	.	TGTGCCAGCAGTGAGCGTCGGTTGAACACTGAAGCTTTCTTT	CASSERRLNTEAFF
TRBV20-1	TRBJ2-1	many	.	TGCAGTGCTAGAGATCCGCCAGAGCAGTTCTTC	CSARDPPEQFF
TRBV13	TRBJ2-3	.	TRBD2	TGTGCCAGCAGCTTACGCTTAGGACTAGCGGCCGATACGCAGTATTTT	CASSLRLGLAADTQYF
TRBV5-1	TRBJ2-3	.	TRBD2	TGCGCCAGCAGCTTTATAGCGGGATTAGCAGATACGCAGTATTTT	CASSFIAGLADTQYF
TRBV28	TRBJ1-6	many	.	TGTGCCAGCAGTTTCGGGGTCTTGGGCGGGGGGTCACCCCTCCACTTT	CASSFGVLGGGSPLHF
TRBV6-1	TRBJ1-5	many	.	TGTGCCAGCAGGGTTGGTTATAGCAATCAGCCCCAGCATTTT	CASRVGYSNQPQHF
TRBV6-1	TRBJ2-1	few	.	TGTGCCAGCAGCCTATCGGGGGAAAAGCAGTTCTTC	CASSLSGEKQFF
TRBV4-1	TRBJ1-4	many	.	TGCGCCAGCAGCCCCCGAACGACCCCGGAGAATGAAAAACTGTTTTTT	CASSPRTTPENEKLFF
TRBV5-1	TRBJ2-2	many	TRBD2	TGCGCCAGCAGCTTGGCGCACATAGGACTAGCGGGAGTGTCCGGGGAGCTGTTTTTT	CASSLAHIGLAGVSGELFF
TRBV2	TRBJ2-1	once	.	TGTGCCAGCAGTGAGTTACAAGAGCAGTTCTTC	CASSELQEQFF
TRBV7-2	TRBJ1-3	many	TRBD1	TGTGCCAGCAGCGTACGATTCAGACAGGGACCAGGAAACACCATATATTTT	CASSVRFRQGPGNTIYF
TRBV7-3	TRBJ2-7	many	.	TGTGCCAGCAGCTTAGGGGGCGGGACTGGAACCTACGAGCAGTACTTC	CASSLGGGTGTYEQYF
TRBV13	TRBJ2-6	many	TRBD1	TGTGCCAGCAGCTTAGTGGGACAGGGGGTTGCGGGGGCCAACGTCCTGACTTTC	CASSLVGQGVAGANVLTF
TRBV18	TRBJ2-7	many	.	TGTGCCAGCTCACCACCGGGAGTACCGTACGAGCAGTACTTC	CASSPPGVPYEQYF
TRBV7-9	TRBJ1-6	many	.	TGTGCCAGCAGAGACGGGAAGGATTCACCCCTCCACTTT	CASRDGKDSPLHF
TRBV5-1	TRBJ2-3	many	.	TGCGCCAGCAGCCCGGACGGAATGACCACAGATACGCAGTATTTT	CASSPDGMTTDTQYF
TRBV4-1	TRBJ1-5	.	.	TGCGCCAGCAGCCATGGGACCGACCACAATCAGCCCCAGCATTTT	CASSHGTDHNQPQHF
TRBV5-5	TRBJ1-6	.	.	TGTGCCAGCAGCTACTCAAGGGTGCCAGATTCACCCCTCCACTTT	CASSYSRVPDSPLHF
TRBV29-1	TRBJ2-3	few	.	TGCAGCGCCGGGATGTCGACAGGCCTTAATGCAGATACGCAGTATTTT	CSAGMSTGLNADTQYF
TRBV2	TRBJ2-2	many	TRBD2	TGTGCCAGCAACGAGCGGGAGACAATCAGCGGGGAGCTGTTTTTT	CASNERETISGELFF
TRBV2	TRBJ2-2	many	.	TGTGCCAGCAGGTCTACCGGGGAGCTGTTTTTT	CASRSTGELFF
TRBV19	TRBJ2-1	many	.	TGTGCCAGTAGACGGAATTTTAACAATGAGCAGTTCTTC	CASRRNFNNEQFF
TRBV28	TRBJ1-1	many	.	TGTGCCAGCAGTTTCCCGTCCCGGAACACTGAAGCTTTCTTT	CASSFPSRNTEAFF
TRBV10-3	TRBJ2-1	many	.	TGTGCCATCAGCCCTATAGCTGGGAGCTCCTACAATGAGCAGTTCTTC	CAISPIAGSSYNEQFF
TRBV28	TRBJ2-7	many	.	TGTGCCAGCAGTTCGATGACCGTCCCTGGGTGGGGCGAGCAGTACTTC	CASSSMTVPGWGEQYF
TRBV12-3/TRBV12-4	TRBJ1-6	many	TRBD1	TGTGCCAGCAGTCTGAAAATACCCTTCGGACAGTGGACAGGGGGCGCTTTGGGTTCACCCCTCCACTTT	CASSLKIPFGQWTGGALGSPLHF
TRBV20-1	TRBJ1-2	many	.	TGCAGTGCCAGAGGGACAAGAAACTATGGCTACACCTTC	CSARGTRNYGYTF
TRBV19	TRBJ1-2	many	.	TGTGCCAGTAGGTCGGAGTATGGCTACACCTTC	CASRSEYGYTF
TRBV10-3	TRBJ1-4	few	TRBD1	TGTGCCACCGCACCAAGTCAGGGGGGGACTAATGAAAAACTGTTTTTT	CATAPSQGGTNEKLFF
TRBV2	TRBJ2-3	many	.	TGTGCCAGCAGTGAATGGTCGGGGTCTAGCACAGATACGCAGTATTTT	CASSEWSGSSTDTQYF
TRBV12-5	TRBJ2-2	many	TRBD1	TGTGCTAGTGGTTTCCGGGACAGGGTCGTAACCGGGGAGCTGTTTTTT	CASGFRDRVVTGELFF